Below, 4 T cell receptor beta chains from the same sample are listed, as sequenced in a study of T cells after yellow fever vaccination. From the 5' RACE reads, TCRdb called clonotypes with MiXCR, one entry per CDR3 protein. The data contain around 350,000 distinct CDR3 sequences, under 14% of them singletons. This specimen consisted of PBMCs, obtained on the day of the first yellow fever vaccination. These receptors were collected from a man aged 18 to 29 who received the YFV17D yellow fever vaccine.

The rearrangement joins TRBV9 to TRBJ2-7; 9 bases fit TRBD1. V dropped 3 bases and J dropped 5; count of bases not matched to a gene: 6. This CDR3 region has 14 residues. CDR1 and CDR2 from the germline V gene are SGDLS and YYNGEE. CDR3 DNA: TGTGCCAGCAGCGCGAACAGGGGGCTCGACGAGCAGTACGTC. It translates to CASSANRGLDEQYV.

This clonotype was seen only a few times. The rearrangement links TRBV4-1 to TRBJ2-7; 10 bases fit TRBD2. CDR3 length: 15 residues. Germline CDR1 MGHRA, CDR2 YSYEKL. Trimming took 0 bases from V and 7 from J; bases not matched to a gene: 6. Here the CDR3 DNA reads TGCGCCAGCAGCCAAGAACTAGCGGGGCCGAGGGAGCAGTACTTC. The encoded protein is CASSQELAGPREQYF.

Only a few counts were recorded for this clonotype. The chain carries TRBV21-1 and TRBJ1-2. TRBV21-1 is a documented pseudogene. This CDR3 spans 12 amino acids. This CDR3 is CASGGSFYGYTF. The CDR3 nucleotides read TGTGCCAGCGGAGGATCTTTCTATGGCTACACCTTC.

This clonotype was seen more than once but under ten times. The genes are TRBV30 and TRBJ2-1; 10 positions match TRBD2. The CDR3 extends over 15 amino acids. Germline CDR1 is GTSNPN and CDR2 is SVGIG (reference sequence). Trimming cost V 0 bases and J 7 bases; bases outside gene matches: 6. The CDR3 loop reads CAWSVPAGGRNEQFF. CDR3 bases: TGTGCCTGGAGTGTACCAGCGGGGGGGCGGAATGAGCAGTTCTTC.